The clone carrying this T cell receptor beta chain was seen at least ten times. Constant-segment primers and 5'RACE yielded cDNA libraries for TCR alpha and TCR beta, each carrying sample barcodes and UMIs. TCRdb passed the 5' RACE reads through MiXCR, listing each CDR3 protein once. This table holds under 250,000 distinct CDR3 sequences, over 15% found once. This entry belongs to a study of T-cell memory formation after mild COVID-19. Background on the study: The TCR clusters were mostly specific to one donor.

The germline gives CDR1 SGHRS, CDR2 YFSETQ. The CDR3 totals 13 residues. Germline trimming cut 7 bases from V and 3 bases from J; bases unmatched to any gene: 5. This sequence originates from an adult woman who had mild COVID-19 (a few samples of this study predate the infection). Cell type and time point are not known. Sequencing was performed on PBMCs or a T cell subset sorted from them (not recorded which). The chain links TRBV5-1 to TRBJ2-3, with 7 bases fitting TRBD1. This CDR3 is CASFDRVTDTQYF. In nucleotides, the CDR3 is TGCGCCAGCTTTGACAGGGTGACAGATACGCAGTATTTT.